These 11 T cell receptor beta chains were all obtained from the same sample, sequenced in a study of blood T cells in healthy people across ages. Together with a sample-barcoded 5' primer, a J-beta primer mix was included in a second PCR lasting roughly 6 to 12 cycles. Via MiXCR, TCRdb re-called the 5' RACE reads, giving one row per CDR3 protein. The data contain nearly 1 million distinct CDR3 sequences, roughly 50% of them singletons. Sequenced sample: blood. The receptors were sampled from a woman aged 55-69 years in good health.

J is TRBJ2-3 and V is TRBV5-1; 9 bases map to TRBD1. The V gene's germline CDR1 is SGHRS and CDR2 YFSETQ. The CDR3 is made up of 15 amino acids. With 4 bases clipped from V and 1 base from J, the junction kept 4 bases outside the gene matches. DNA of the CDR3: TGCGCCAGCAGCCTAACAGGGGGCCGCACAGATACGCAGTATTTT. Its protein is CASSLTGGRTDTQYF.

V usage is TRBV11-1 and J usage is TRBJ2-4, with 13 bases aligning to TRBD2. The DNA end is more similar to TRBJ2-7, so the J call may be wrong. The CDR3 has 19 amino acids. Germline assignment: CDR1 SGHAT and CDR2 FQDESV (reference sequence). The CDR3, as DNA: TGTGCCAGCAGCTTAAACTTTCTTTCGACTAGCGGGAGGTTTTACGAGCAGTACTTC. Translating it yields CASSLNFLSTSGRFYEQYF.

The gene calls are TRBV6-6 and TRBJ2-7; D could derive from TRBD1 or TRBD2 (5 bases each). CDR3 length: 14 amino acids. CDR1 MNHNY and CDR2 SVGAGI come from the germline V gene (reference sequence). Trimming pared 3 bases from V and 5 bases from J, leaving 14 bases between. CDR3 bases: TGTGCCAGCAGTTATGGGGGAGATCGGGACGAGCAGTACTTC. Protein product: CASSYGGDRDEQYF.

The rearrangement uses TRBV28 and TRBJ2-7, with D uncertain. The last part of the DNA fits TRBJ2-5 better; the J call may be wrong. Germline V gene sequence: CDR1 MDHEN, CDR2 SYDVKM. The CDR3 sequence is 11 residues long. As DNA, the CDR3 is TGTGCCAGCTTCGCAGGAGAGACCCAGTACTTC. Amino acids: CASFAGETQYF.

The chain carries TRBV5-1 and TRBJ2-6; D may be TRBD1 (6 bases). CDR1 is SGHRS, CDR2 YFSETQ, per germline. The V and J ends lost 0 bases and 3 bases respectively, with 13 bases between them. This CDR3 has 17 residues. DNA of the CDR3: TGCGCCAGCAGCTTGGCCTCCGGGACATATGGGGCCAACGTCCTGACTTTC. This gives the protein CASSLASGTYGANVLTF.

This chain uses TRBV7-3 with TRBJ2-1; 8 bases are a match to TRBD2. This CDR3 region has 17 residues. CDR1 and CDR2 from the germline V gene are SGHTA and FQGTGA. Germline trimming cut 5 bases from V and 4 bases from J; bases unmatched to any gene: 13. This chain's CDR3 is CASSLGRTSGPYNEQFF. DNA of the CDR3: TGTGCCAGCAGCCTAGGACGAACTAGCGGACCTTACAATGAGCAGTTCTTC. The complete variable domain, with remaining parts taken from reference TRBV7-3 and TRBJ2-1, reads GAGVSQTPSNKVTEKGKYVELRCDPISGHTALYWYRQSLGQGPEFLIYFQGTGAADDSGLPNDRFFAVRPEGSVSTLKIQRTERGDSAVYLCASSLGRTSGPYNEQFFGPGTRLTVL.

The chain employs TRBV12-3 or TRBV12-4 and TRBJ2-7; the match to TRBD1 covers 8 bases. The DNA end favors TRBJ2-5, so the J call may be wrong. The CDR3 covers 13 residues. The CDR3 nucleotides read TGTGCCAGCAGTGCCCAGGGGGCGGAGACCCAGTACTTC. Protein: CASSAQGAETQYF.

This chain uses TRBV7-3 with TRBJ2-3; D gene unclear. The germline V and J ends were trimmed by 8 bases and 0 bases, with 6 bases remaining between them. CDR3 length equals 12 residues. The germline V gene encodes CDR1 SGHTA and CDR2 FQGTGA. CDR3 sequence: CASGDSTDTQYF. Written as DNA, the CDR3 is TGTGCCAGCGGCGACAGCACAGATACGCAGTATTTT.

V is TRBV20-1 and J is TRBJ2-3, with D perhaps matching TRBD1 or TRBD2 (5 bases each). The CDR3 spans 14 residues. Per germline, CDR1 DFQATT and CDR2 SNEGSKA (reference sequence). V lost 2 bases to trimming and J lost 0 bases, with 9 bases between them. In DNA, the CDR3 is TGCAGTGCTAGACGGGGCGCAAGCACAGATACGCAGTATTTT. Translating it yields CSARRGASTDTQYF.

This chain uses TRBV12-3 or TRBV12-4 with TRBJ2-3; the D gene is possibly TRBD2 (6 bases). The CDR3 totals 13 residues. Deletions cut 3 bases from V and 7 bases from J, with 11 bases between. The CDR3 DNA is TGTGCCAGCAGTTTCGAGCGGGTACATACGCAGTATTTT. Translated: CASSFERVHTQYF.

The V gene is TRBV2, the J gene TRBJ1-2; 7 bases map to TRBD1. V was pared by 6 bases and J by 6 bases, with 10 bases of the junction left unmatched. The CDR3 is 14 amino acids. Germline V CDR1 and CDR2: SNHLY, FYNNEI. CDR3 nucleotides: TGTGCCAGCAGCGGACAGTTACAGGGGCATGGCTACACCTTC. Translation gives CASSGQLQGHGYTF.